The rows below give T cell receptor beta chains drawn from one sample of a study of shared clonotypes between healthy human individuals. Libraries were prepared by immunoSEQ multiplex PCR; TCRdb keeps only in-frame clonotypes and omits some of them. The sample has nearly 1 million clones, approximately 80% seen once; the top ten hold 1.5%. Specimen: memory CD4+ T cells sorted from blood. These receptors came from a man aged 18 to 29 in good health. Each CDR3 is given with its conserved first and last residue. A D gene is named only where the DNA matches it firmly. Size values are once, few and many counts, or a class for expanded clones, and some rows have none.

size,V,D,CDR3
-,TRBV7-9,-,CASSLGTSNTGELFF
-,TRBV27,TRBD1,CASSLSGGGFGSFF
-,TRBV10-3,-,CAISEDRLNHRELFF
-,TRBV5-8,-,CASSFSGLGGYTF
-,TRBV5-1,-,CASSSSGAGSYEQYF
-,TRBV10-3,-,CAISDTSRSSTDTQYF
once,TRBV20-1,-,CSAGDIYGYTF
-,TRBV10-3,TRBD1,CAMGQNNEQFF
many,TRBV19,-,CASSSQGAGNQPQHF
-,TRBV6-1,-,CASSVAGLTYEQYF
-,TRBV15,-,CATSGATGKQETQYF
-,TRBV11-2,-,CASSLGRADTDTQYF
-,TRBV4-1,TRBD2,CASSQGALAGGTYEQYF
-,TRBV21-1,-,CASSQRELAGSGNEQFF
many,TRBV18,TRBD1,CASSPEDRGGYEQYF
-,TRBV9,-,CASSVGLGQPQHF
-,TRBV6-5,-,CASSYSAGSDGYTF
many,TRBV6-5,-,CASSYSEGDTQYF
once,TRBV10-1,TRBD1,CASSTSGTGFDEQYF
-,TRBV7-2,TRBD2,CASSPEGTSGSDTQYF
-,TRBV5-1,TRBD1,CASSLWGQSNEKLFF
-,TRBV5-4,-,CASSPDVGLDAFF
-,TRBV6-1,-,CASMRGFYEQYF
-,TRBV6-1,-,CASTLTVGTDTQYF
-,TRBV7-8,TRBD2,CASSLSGGTYEQYF
-,TRBV13,TRBD2,CASSSFPGGPKNIQYF
few,TRBV7-9,TRBD2,CASSTTSDEQFF
-,TRBV19,-,CASSFQGGGETQYF
few,TRBV11-3,-,CASSLGSSSNTGELFF
-,TRBV23-1,-,CASSPYRTNTGELFF
-,TRBV5-4,TRBD1,CASSRDRYEQYF
-,TRBV19,-,CASRTTSLTGELFF
-,TRBV6-5,TRBD1,CASRWGTGGRYGYTF
-,TRBV6-6,-,CASSYRGLSSGNTIYF
-,TRBV5-1,-,CASSLAQATAGGYTF
-,TRBV28,-,CASSLAGTNYGYTF
-,TRBV28,-,CASSLRGGHTDTQYF
few,TRBV7-2,-,CASSQRAGTGYNEQFF
-,TRBV29-1,-,CSVHPGPSTDTQYF
-,TRBV28,TRBD2,CASSPIGTSAYNEQFF
few,TRBV5-6,TRBD1,CASSLVGGTGTSPLHF
-,TRBV7-9,-,CASSLSASNQPQHF
-,TRBV11-2,-,CASSLVEISGNTIYF
-,TRBV7-9,TRBD2,CASSLLTSGSADTQYF
-,TRBV7-8,TRBD2,CASTLGWREGNNEQFF
-,TRBV11-3,-,CASSFGKTVGQETQYF
-,TRBV18,-,CASSPPSGQTYEQYF
-,TRBV7-6,-,CASSLSGGGLLVGNTIYF
few,TRBV6-5,-,CASRSRNEQFF
-,TRBV7-2,TRBD2,CASSLGTSPTSTDTQYF
-,TRBV11-2,-,CASSLDRIQYF
many,TRBV5-4,TRBD2,CASSRSGSRTDTQYF
few,TRBV30,-,CAWSVVGTEAFF
-,TRBV27,-,CASSFERGETQYF
-,TRBV19,TRBD2,CASSPTSGGGTDTQYF
-,TRBV4-3,-,CASSQERGNTEAFF
-,TRBV30,-,CACRAGNTGELFF
-,TRBV4-1,-,CASSQVPGMNTEAFF